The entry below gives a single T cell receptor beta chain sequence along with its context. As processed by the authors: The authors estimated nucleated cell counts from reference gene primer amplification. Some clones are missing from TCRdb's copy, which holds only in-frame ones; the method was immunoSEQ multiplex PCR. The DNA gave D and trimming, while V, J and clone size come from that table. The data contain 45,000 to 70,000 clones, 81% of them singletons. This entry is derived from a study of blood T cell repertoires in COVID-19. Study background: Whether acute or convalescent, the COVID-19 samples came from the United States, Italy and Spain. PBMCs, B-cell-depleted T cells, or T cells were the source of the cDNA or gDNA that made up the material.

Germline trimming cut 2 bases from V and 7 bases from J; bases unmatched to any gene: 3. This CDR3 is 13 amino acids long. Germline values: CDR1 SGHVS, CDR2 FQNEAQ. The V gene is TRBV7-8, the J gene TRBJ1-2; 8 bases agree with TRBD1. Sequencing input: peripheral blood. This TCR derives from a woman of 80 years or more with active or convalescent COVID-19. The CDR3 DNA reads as TGTGCCAGCAGCTTATCAGGGGGCGGTGGCTACACCTTC. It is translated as CASSLSGGGGYTF.